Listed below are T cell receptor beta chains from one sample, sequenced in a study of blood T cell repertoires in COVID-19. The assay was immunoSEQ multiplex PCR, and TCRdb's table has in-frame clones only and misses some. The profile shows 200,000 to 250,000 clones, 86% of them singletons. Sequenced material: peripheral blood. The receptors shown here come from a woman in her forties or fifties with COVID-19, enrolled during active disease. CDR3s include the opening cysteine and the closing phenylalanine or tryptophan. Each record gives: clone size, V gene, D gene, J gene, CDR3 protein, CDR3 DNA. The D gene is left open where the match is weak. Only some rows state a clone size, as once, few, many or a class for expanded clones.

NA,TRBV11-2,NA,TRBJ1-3,CASSPYIQPGNTIYF,TGTGCCAGCAGCCCTTACATACAGCCTGGAAACACCATATATTTT
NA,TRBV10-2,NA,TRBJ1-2,CASSESRGPGGYTF,TGCGCCAGCAGTGAGTCGCGTGGCCCGGGTGGCTACACCTTC
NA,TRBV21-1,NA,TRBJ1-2,CASSKQGTHFNYGYTF,TGTGCCAGCAGCAAACAGGGGACCCATTTTAACTATGGCTACACCTTC
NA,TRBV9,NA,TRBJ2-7,CASSVGASYEQYF,TGTGCCAGCAGCGTGGGGGCCTCCTACGAGCAGTACTTC
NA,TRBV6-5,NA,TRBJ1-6,CASSYNGGNSPLHF,TGTGCCAGCAGTTACAACGGAGGGAATTCACCCCTCCACTTT
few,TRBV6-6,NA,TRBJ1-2,CASTRGDYGYTF,TGTGCCAGCACACGGGGTGACTATGGCTACACCTTC
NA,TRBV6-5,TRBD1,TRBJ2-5,CAGQGAGETQYF,TGTGCCGGACAGGGGGCGGGAGAGACCCAGTACTTC
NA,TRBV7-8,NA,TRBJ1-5,CASSPLAGLLSNQPQHF,TGTGCCAGCAGCCCTTTAGCGGGGCTTCTTAGCAATCAGCCCCAGCATTTT
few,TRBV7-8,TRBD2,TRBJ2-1,CASSLQGGRRYNEQFF,TGTGCCAGCAGCTTACAGGGAGGGAGGAGGTACAATGAGCAGTTCTTC
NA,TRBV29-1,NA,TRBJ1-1,CSVPARGGDTEAFF,TGCAGCGTTCCTGCACGGGGTGGGGACACTGAAGCTTTCTTT
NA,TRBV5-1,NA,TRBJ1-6,CASSPSGVSTPLHF,TGCGCCAGCAGCCCATCGGGGGTATCGACACCCCTCCACTTT
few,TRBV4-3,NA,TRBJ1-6,CASSQELTENSPLHF,TGCGCCAGCAGCCAAGAGTTGACAGAAAATTCACCCCTCCACTTT
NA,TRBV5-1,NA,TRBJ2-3,CASSSWGGGADTQYF,TGCGCCAGCAGCTCCTGGGGGGGCGGGGCAGATACGCAGTATTTT
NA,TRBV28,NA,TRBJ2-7,CASSLLDRTKYEQYF,TGTGCCAGCAGTCTCTTAGACAGGACCAAGTACGAGCAGTACTTC
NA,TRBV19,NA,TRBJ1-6,CASSISGPPTSLHF,TGTGCCAGTAGTATTTCAGGGCCCCCCACCTCCCTCCACTTT
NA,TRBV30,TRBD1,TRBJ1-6,CAWSVRTGYNSPLHF,TGTGCCTGGAGTGTTAGGACAGGATATAATTCACCCCTCCACTTT
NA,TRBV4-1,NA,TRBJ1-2,CASSQVNRGQDYGYTF,TGCGCCAGCAGCCAAGTAAATAGGGGACAAGACTATGGCTACACCTTC
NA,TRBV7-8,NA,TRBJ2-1,CASSFRVSSSYNEQFF,TGTGCCAGCAGCTTCAGGGTATCCAGCTCCTACAATGAGCAGTTCTTC
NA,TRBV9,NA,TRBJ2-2,CASSVEPINTGELFF,TGTGCCAGCAGCGTAGAGCCTATTAACACCGGGGAGCTGTTTTTT
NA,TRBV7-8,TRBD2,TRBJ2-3,CASSLAGLAGSSAQYF,TGTGCCAGCAGCTTAGCCGGACTAGCGGGGTCGTCGGCGCAGTATTTT
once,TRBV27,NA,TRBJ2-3,CASSYAYPTGDTQYF,TGTGCCAGCTCATACGCGTACCCGACTGGTGATACGCAGTATTTT
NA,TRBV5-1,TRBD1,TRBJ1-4,CASSLIRGLNEKLFF,TGCGCCAGCAGCTTGATCAGGGGGCTCAATGAAAAACTGTTTTTT
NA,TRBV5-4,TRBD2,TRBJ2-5,CASSLAGGYQETQYF,TGTGCCAGCAGCTTGGCGGGGGGGTACCAAGAGACCCAGTACTTC
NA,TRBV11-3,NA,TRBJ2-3,CASSLVRGDTQYF,TGTGCCAGCAGCTTAGTCCGGGGGGATACGCAGTATTTT
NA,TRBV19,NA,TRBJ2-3,CASSVSRGTDTQYF,TGTGCCAGTAGTGTATCCAGGGGCACAGATACGCAGTATTTT
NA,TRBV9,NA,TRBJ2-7,CASSPGKREQYF,TGTGCCAGCAGCCCCGGTAAAAGAGAGCAGTACTTC
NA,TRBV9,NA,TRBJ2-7,CASSVRAGSYEQYF,TGTGCCAGCAGCGTAAGGGCGGGGTCCTACGAGCAGTACTTC
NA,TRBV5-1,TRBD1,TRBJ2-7,CASSLVQGASEQYF,TGCGCCAGCAGCTTGGTCCAGGGGGCTTCCGAGCAGTACTTC
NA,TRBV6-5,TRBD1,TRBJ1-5,CASSYSGGDQPQHF,TGTGCCAGCAGTTACTCAGGGGGCGACCAGCCCCAGCATTTT
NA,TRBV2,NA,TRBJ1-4,CASSEEWLATNEKLFF,TGTGCCAGCAGTGAAGAATGGCTTGCAACTAATGAAAAACTGTTTTTT
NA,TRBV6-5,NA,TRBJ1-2,CAGGDVYGYTF,TGTGCCGGAGGGGACGTCTATGGCTACACCTTC
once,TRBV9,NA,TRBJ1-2,CASSERTGPTPGYTF,TGTGCCAGCAGCGAGCGAACAGGCCCGACCCCTGGCTACACCTTC
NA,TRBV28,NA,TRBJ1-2,CASTGLGGGYGYTF,TGTGCCAGCACCGGGCTTGGTGGGGGGTATGGCTACACCTTC
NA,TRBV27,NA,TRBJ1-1,CASSLIGGMNTEAFF,TGTGCCAGCAGTTTAATCGGGGGGATGAACACTGAAGCTTTCTTT
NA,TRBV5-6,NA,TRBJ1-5,CASSLDRDQPQHF,TGTGCCAGCAGTCTTGACAGAGATCAGCCCCAGCATTTT
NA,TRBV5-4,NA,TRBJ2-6,CASSLPTLSGNVLTF,TGTGCCAGCAGCCTCCCGACTCTAAGTGGCAACGTCCTGACTTTC
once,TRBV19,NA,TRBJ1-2,CAVYGGGDGYTF,TGTGCCGTCTACGGGGGGGGCGACGGCTACACCTTC
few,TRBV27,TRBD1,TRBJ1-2,CASSKRATGTGGYTF,TGTGCCAGCAGTAAAAGGGCGACAGGGACGGGGGGCTACACCTTC
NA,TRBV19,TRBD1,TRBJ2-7,CASSTTGQGSQEQYF,TGTGCCAGTAGTACAACAGGACAGGGGTCTCAAGAGCAGTACTTC
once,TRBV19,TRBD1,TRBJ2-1,CASSTGGDGFVHFF,TGTGCCAGTAGCACAGGGGGTGACGGGTTCGTTCACTTCTTC
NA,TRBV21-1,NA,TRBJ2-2,CASSRLEESTGELFF,TGTGCCAGCAGCAGATTAGAGGAAAGCACCGGGGAGCTGTTTTTT
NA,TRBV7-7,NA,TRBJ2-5,CASSLGAGESETQYF,TGTGCCAGCAGCTTAGGAGCAGGGGAGAGCGAGACCCAGTACTTC
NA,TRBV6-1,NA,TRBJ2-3,CASSVGGGGLLGDTQYF,TGTGCCAGCAGTGTTGGGGGGGGCGGACTCTTGGGAGATACGCAGTATTTT
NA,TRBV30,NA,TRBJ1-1,CAYSGVGSTEAFF,TGTGCCTACTCAGGGGTGGGAAGCACTGAAGCTTTCTTT
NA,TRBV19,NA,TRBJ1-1,CASSPSLNTEAFF,TGTGCCAGTAGTCCTTCCCTGAACACTGAAGCTTTCTTT
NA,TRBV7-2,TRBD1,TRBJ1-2,CASSSRTGTDGYTF,TGTGCCAGCAGCTCCCGGACAGGGACTGATGGCTACACCTTC
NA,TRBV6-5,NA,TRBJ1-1,CASSSRGGLVATEAFF,TGTGCCAGCAGTTCACGCGGGGGGCTGGTAGCCACTGAAGCTTTCTTT
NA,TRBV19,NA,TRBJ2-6,CASSMTASGANVLTF,TGTGCCAGTAGTATGACAGCCTCTGGGGCCAACGTCCTGACTTTC
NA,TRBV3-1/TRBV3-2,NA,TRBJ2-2,CASSPSGELFF,TGTGCCAGCAGTCCTAGCGGGGAGCTGTTTTTT
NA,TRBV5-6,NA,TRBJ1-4,CASSTIDGGLNEKLFF,TGTGCCAGCAGCACTATCGACGGAGGCCTTAATGAAAAACTGTTTTTT
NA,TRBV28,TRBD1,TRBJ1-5,CATLDRGGNSNQPQHF,TGTGCCACCTTAGACAGGGGGGGAAACAGCAATCAGCCCCAGCATTTT
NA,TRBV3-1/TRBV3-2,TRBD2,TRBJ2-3,CASRFAGTRSDTQYF,TGTGCCAGCAGATTTGCCGGGACTAGGTCAGATACGCAGTATTTT
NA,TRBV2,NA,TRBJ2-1,CASSTRGSYNEQFF,TGTGCCAGCAGTACCAGGGGATCCTACAATGAGCAGTTCTTC
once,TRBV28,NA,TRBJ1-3,CASSPRNTIYF,TGTGCCAGCAGCCCCAGAAACACCATATATTTT
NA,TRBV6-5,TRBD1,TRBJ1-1,CASSYVQGGTEAFF,TGTGCCAGCAGTTACGTCCAGGGGGGCACTGAAGCTTTCTTT
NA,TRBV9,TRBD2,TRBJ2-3,CASSVGLAGRDADTQYF,TGTGCCAGCAGCGTAGGACTAGCGGGGAGGGATGCAGATACGCAGTATTTT
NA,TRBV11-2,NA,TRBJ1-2,CASSYRPGTGDGYTF,TGTGCCAGCAGCTATCGTCCCGGGACTGGAGATGGCTACACCTTC
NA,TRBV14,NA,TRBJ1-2,CASSQGYQAPNYGYTF,TGTGCCAGCAGCCAAGGTTATCAGGCCCCCAACTATGGCTACACCTTC
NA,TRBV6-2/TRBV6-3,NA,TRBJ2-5,CASSYSKGGARETQYF,TGTGCCAGCAGTTACTCGAAGGGGGGGGCGAGGGAGACCCAGTACTTC